The clone carrying this T cell receptor beta chain was seen ten or more times. Library preparation tagged each individual cDNA molecule with a unique molecular identifier. TCRdb used MiXCR to reprocess the RACE reads, holding one entry per CDR3 protein. The data show some 46,000 distinct CDR3 sequences, about 3.9% seen once. Described time point: healthy volunteer bleed at 2 weeks. The study extracted total RNA from unfractionated whole blood. This sample stems from a study of human T cells and chemical hapten exposure. Study-wide context: Yields of TCR per sample differed, chiefly owing to small differences in pooled library volume.

The length of the CDR3 is 13 residues. After removal of 0 bases from V and 10 bases from J, the junction contained 8 bases not matched to a gene. The germline gives CDR1 SQVTM, CDR2 ANQGSEA. V is TRBV29-1 and J is TRBJ1-1; TRBD1 matches at 7 bases. The sample was whole blood. The receptor comes from a female donor in good health. Some clones in this sample may be carry-over from other donors' samples. As DNA, the CDR3 is TGCAGCGTTGAAGACTACTCGAACAGGGGAGCTTTCTTT. Translated: CSVEDYSNRGAFF. Complete variable domain (other parts from reference TRBV29-1 and TRBJ1-1): SAVISQKPSRDICQRGTSLTIQCQVDSQVTMMFWYRQQPGQSLTLIATANQGSEATYESGFVIDKFPISRPNLTFSTLTVSNMSPEDSSIYLCSVEDYSNRGAFFGQGTRLTVV.